The 21 T cell receptor beta chains below all came from one sample that was sequenced in a study of shared T cell receptors in the human thymus. Method: immunoSEQ multiplex PCR; TCRdb's copy keeps in-frame clones and lacks some. The repertoire includes about 660,000 clones, around 89% of them detected once, and 0.0095% to 0.013% sits in the top ten. The sample was also linked to a second study, of human thymus T cells.

Sequencing was carried out using thymocytes. These TCRs come from a boy younger than two with a congenital heart defect.

The chain employs TRBV5-6 and TRBJ2-1; 9 bases align to TRBD2. The CDR3 is 15 residues long. Germline CDR1 is SGHDT and CDR2 is YYEEEE. The V and J ends lost 5 bases and 5 bases, in that order; junction bases with no gene match: 8. CDR3 sequence (DNA): TGTGCCAGCAGTCCGACTAGCGGAGACCACAATGAGCAGTTCTTC. It translates to CASSPTSGDHNEQFF.

The CDR3: CASSANGEQYF. In DNA form, the CDR3 reads TGTGCCAGCAGTGCGAACGGGGAGCAGTACTTC. The chain links TRBV2 to TRBJ2-7; unclear D gene. Germline lookup yields CDR1 SNHLY and CDR2 FYNNEI. The CDR3 covers 11 residues. V shed 4 bases and J shed 7 bases, with 8 bases lying between them.

The chain combines TRBV27 with TRBJ2-6; no definite D call. In germline, CDR1 is MNHEY, CDR2 SMNVEV (reference sequence). Trimming took off 6 bases at V and 0 bases at J, with 6 bases between the two ends. The CDR3 loop spans 14 amino acids. CDR3: CASRSVSGANVLTF. The CDR3, as DNA: TGTGCCAGCAGGTCAGTCTCTGGGGCCAACGTCCTGACTTTC.

The chain has TRBV27 and TRBJ2-4, with unresolved D. Trimming removed 5 bases from V and 1 base from J, with 18 bases in between. CDR3 length equals 17 residues. Looked up from germline, CDR1 is MNHEY and CDR2 is SMNVEV (reference sequence). CDR3 sequence: CASSPKSTQVAKNIQYF. DNA for the CDR3: TGTGCCAGCAGTCCCAAGAGTACCCAAGTGGCCAAAAACATTCAGTACTTC.

The CDR3: CASGTGLAGTDTQYF. CDR3 DNA sequence: TGTGCCAGCGGAACGGGACTAGCGGGGACAGATACGCAGTATTTT. The rearrangement joins TRBV6-1 to TRBJ2-3, with TRBD2 matching 13 bases. CDR3 length: 15 amino acids. V shed 8 bases, J shed 3 bases, and the junction held 5 bases outside the gene matches. Germline CDR1 MNHNS, CDR2 SASEGT.

V usage is TRBV27 and J usage is TRBJ1-4; unclear D gene. Trimming left V 5 bases short and J 6 bases short, with 16 bases between. This CDR3 has 15 residues. The germline CDR1 and CDR2 sequences are MNHEY and SMNVEV (reference sequence). The CDR3 DNA follows: TGTGCCAGCAGTCCGACACCACGGAGGGATGAAAAACTGTTTTTT. Translated, it gives CASSPTPRRDEKLFF. Using reference TRBV27 and TRBJ1-4 for the parts outside the CDR3, the full variable domain is EAQVTQNPRYLITVTGKKLTVTCSQNMNHEYMSWYRQDPGLGLRQIYYSMNVEVTDKGDVPEGYKVSRKEKRNFPLILESPSPNQTSLYFCASSPTPRRDEKLFFGSGTQLSVL.

This clone was detected once. As DNA, the CDR3 is TGTGCCACCAGCGGAGCGGGAGTTCCAGAGACCCAGTACTTC. The encoded protein is CATSGAGVPETQYF. The chain couples TRBV15 to TRBJ2-5, with TRBD2 matching over 8 bases. The CDR3 sequence is 14 residues long. J was trimmed by 4 bases and V by 5 bases; bases with no gene match: 6. The germline gives CDR1 LNHNV, CDR2 YYDKDF (reference sequence).

This clone was recorded once. The V gene is TRBV30, the J gene TRBJ1-1, with 10 bases lining up with TRBD1. The CDR3 runs to 14 residues. V lost 4 bases and J lost 11; bases outside the gene matches: 13. Germline V lookup: CDR1 GTSNPN, CDR2 SVGIG (reference sequence). CDR3 region: CAWMGRWDRGRAFF. The DNA of the CDR3 is TGTGCCTGGATGGGGCGCTGGGACAGGGGCCGGGCTTTCTTT.

The V call is TRBV11-2, the J call TRBJ2-3; 12 bases match TRBD2. Germline V gene lookup returns CDR1 SGHAT and CDR2 FQNNGV. The CDR3 is 18 amino acids. With 1 base clipped from V and 1 base from J, the junction kept 6 bases outside the gene matches. The CDR3 nucleotides are TGTGCCAGCAGCTTAGGGAGGACTAGCGGGACGGGCACAGATACGCAGTATTTT. It yields the protein CASSLGRTSGTGTDTQYF.

V usage is TRBV19 and J usage is TRBJ2-7, with TRBD2 matching over 16 bases. With V trimmed by 6 bases and J by 0 bases, 11 bases remained unmatched. CDR1 is LNHDA, CDR2 SQIVND, per germline (reference sequence). This CDR3 is 19 amino acids long. This CDR3 is CASRQPGTSGRALSYEQYF. The CDR3 region has the DNA TGTGCCAGTAGGCAACCCGGGACTAGCGGGAGGGCCCTCTCCTACGAGCAGTACTTC.

The chain has TRBV19 and TRBJ1-3; TRBD1 agrees at 7 bases. The V and J ends lost 6 bases and 0 bases, in that order; junction bases with no gene match: 2. Looked up from germline, CDR1 is LNHDA and CDR2 is SQIVND (reference sequence). This CDR3 is 14 amino acids long. The DNA of the CDR3 is TGTGCCAGTAGGGGGGACAGCTCTGGAAACACCATATATTTT. Protein: CASRGDSSGNTIYF. The full variable domain, in which reference TRBV19 and TRBJ1-3 provide the parts outside the CDR3, is DGGITQSPKYLFRKEGQNVTLSCEQNLNHDAMYWYRQDPGQGLRLIYYSQIVNDFQKGDIAEGYSVSREKKESFPLTVTSAQKNPTAFYLCASRGDSSGNTIYFGEGSWLTVV.

The chain uses TRBV6-1 and TRBJ1-2; 9 nucleotides match TRBD1. The germline V gene has CDR1 MNHNS and CDR2 SASEGT. J gave up 4 bases and V 9 bases, and 6 bases lay outside the gene matches. This CDR3 spans 13 amino acids. CDR3 residues: CASHTGGLYGYTF. The CDR3 bases are TGTGCCAGTCACACAGGGGGCCTCTATGGCTACACCTTC.

This clone was counted a single time. This chain connects TRBV4-3 to TRBJ2-7, with D perhaps matching TRBD2 (6 bases). With 0 bases removed from V and 7 bases from J, the gap between germline ends came to 16 bases. Per the germline V gene, CDR1 is LGHNA and CDR2 is YSLEER. This CDR3 has 15 residues. The CDR3 reads CASSQDSGAPREQYF. For the CDR3, the DNA is TGCGCCAGCAGCCAAGACTCGGGAGCCCCTCGGGAGCAGTACTTC.

The DNA of the CDR3 is TGCGCCAGCAGCCAAATTGCCAGGGGGCACACCGGGGAGCTGTTTTTT. Residues: CASSQIARGHTGELFF. The chain is built from TRBV4-1 and TRBJ2-2, with 8 bases that match TRBD1. CDR3 size: 16 residues. Germline CDR1 reads MGHRA; CDR2 reads YSYEKL. V lost 2 bases and J lost 3; bases outside the gene matches: 5.

This clone was counted once. This chain uses TRBV28 with TRBJ2-7; D unresolved. The CDR3 extends over 16 amino acids. Germline-derived CDR1 and CDR2 are MDHEN and SYDVKM. V was shortened by 6 bases and J by 0 bases, with 18 bases between the two germline ends. CDR3 bases: TGTGCCAGCAGCCCCCCCATGACTTCCAGCTCCTACGAGCAGTACTTC. Protein product: CASSPPMTSSSYEQYF.

This sequence joins TRBV29-1 and TRBJ2-7; D gene uncertain. The V and J ends lost 7 bases and 7 bases respectively, with 17 bases between them. This CDR3 has 12 amino acids. Germline V gene sequence: CDR1 SQVTM, CDR2 ANQGSEA. This CDR3 is CSARLGPTEQYF. The CDR3 coding sequence is TGCAGCGCCCGTCTGGGCCCCACAGAGCAGTACTTC.

This clone was seen only once. The chain employs TRBV6-5 and TRBJ2-5; tentative D call: TRBD1 (6 bases). V lost 4 bases, J lost 6 bases, and 15 bases lay in between. Germline assignment: CDR1 MNHEY and CDR2 SVGAGI. This CDR3 spans 14 amino acids. The CDR3 loop is CASSSLRGTKTQYF. The CDR3 nucleotides are TGTGCCAGCAGTTCCCTCCGAGGGACAAAGACCCAGTACTTC.

The chain combines TRBV7-6 with TRBJ1-2; 7 bases are a match to TRBD1. Germline-derived CDR1 and CDR2 are SGHVS and FNYEAQ. This CDR3 is built from 15 residues. V lost 5 bases and J lost 3; bases outside the gene matches: 9. In nucleotides, the CDR3 is TGTGCCAGCAGCCCTCACCCCAGGGGGGACTATGGCTACACCTTC. Translating gives CASSPHPRGDYGYTF.

The V call is TRBV28, the J call TRBJ2-7, with D possibly TRBD1 on 9 matching bases. V gave up 3 bases and J gave up 1 base, with 37 bases separating them. Germline V gene lookup returns CDR1 MDHEN and CDR2 SYDVKM. The CDR3 is 23 residues long. The CDR3 spells CASSFRPSGTGIDSGTGSYEQYF. As DNA, the CDR3 is TGTGCCAGCAGTTTTAGGCCTTCCGGGACAGGGATCGATAGCGGGACTGGATCCTACGAGCAGTACTTC.

The chain has TRBV11-3 and TRBJ2-7; 8 positions agree with TRBD2. Germline V lookup: CDR1 SGHNT, CDR2 YENEEA. V shed 5 bases and J 4 bases; nucleotides not matched to a gene: 13. The CDR3 covers 16 residues. For the CDR3, the DNA is TGTGCCAGCAGCCAAATCCGAACTAGCGGATCTTACGAGCAGTACTTC. Translated: CASSQIRTSGSYEQYF.

The chain carries TRBV5-4 and TRBJ2-3; a possible D gene is TRBD2 (6 bases). Germline V gives CDR1 SGHNT, CDR2 YYREEE (reference sequence). The V and J ends lost 4 bases and 7 bases respectively, with 13 bases between them. The CDR3 is made up of 13 amino acids. CDR3 sequence (DNA): TGTGCCAGCAGCCCCCGGGACTCCCATACGCAGTATTTT. It translates to CASSPRDSHTQYF.